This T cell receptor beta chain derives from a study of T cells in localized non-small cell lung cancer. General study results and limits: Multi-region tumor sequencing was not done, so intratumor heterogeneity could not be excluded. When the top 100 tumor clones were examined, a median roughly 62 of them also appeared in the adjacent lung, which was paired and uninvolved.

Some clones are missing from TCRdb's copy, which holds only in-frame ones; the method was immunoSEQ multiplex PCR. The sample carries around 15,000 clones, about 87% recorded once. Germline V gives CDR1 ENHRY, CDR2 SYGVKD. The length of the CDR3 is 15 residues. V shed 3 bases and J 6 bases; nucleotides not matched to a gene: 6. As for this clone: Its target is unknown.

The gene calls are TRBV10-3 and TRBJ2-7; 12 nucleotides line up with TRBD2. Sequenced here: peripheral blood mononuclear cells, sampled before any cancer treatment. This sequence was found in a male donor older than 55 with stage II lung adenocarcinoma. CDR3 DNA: TGTGCCATCAGTGACCAGACTAGCGGGAGAAGCGAGCAGTACTTC. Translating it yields CAISDQTSGRSEQYF.